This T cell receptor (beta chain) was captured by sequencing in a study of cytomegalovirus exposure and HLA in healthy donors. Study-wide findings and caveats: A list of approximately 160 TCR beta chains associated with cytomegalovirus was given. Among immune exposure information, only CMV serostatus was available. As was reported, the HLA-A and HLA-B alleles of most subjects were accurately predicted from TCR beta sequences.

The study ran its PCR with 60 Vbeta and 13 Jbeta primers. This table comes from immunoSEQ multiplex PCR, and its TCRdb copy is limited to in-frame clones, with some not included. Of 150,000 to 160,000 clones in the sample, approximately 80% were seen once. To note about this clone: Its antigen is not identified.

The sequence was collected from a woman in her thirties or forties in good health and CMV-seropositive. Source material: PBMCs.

CDR3 residues: CASSYTGAGEQFF. The CDR3 DNA reads as TGTGCCAGCAGCTACACAGGGGCCGGTGAGCAGTTCTTC. The chain links TRBV7-8 to TRBJ2-1, with TRBD1 identical over 7 bases. Germline V lookup: CDR1 SGHVS, CDR2 FQNEAQ. After removal of 4 bases from V and 9 bases from J, the junction contained 6 bases not matched to a gene. This CDR3 has 13 residues.